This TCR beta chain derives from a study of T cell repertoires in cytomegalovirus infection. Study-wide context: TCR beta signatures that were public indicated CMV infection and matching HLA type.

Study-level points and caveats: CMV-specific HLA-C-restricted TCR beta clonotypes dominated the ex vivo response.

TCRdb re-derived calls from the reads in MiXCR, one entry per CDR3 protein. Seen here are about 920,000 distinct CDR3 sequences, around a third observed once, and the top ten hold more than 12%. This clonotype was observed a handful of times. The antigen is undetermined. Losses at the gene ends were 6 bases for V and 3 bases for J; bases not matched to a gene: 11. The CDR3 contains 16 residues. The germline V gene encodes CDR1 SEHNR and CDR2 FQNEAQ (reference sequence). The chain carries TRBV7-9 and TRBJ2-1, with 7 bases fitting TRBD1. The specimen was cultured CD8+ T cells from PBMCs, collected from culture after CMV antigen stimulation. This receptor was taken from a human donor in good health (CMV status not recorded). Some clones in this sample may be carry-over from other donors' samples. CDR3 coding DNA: TGTGCCAGCAGTCACCTCGACAGGGATAACTACAATGAGCAGTTCTTC. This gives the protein CASSHLDRDNYNEQFF.